This paragraph reports one T cell receptor beta chain. The repertoire was sequenced with immunoSEQ multiplex PCR; TCRdb's copy has only in-frame clones and lacks some. The sample includes 650,000 to 950,000 clones, 80% to 90% of them seen just once. CDR1 MNHEY and CDR2 SVGAGI come from the germline V gene. This CDR3 has 15 residues. V lost 4 bases, J lost 0 bases, and 3 bases stayed unmatched. The data originate from a study of shared T cell receptors in the human thymus. The same data also went into a second study, on human thymus T cells. Per that study: Thymic and blood repertoires appeared to show biased V and J gene usage. Highly overlapping thymic repertoires in unrelated individuals were reported by related research.

The sequence was collected from a girl under two years old with a congenital heart defect. Sequencing used thymocytes. The chain couples TRBV6-5 to TRBJ2-3, with 8 nucleotides matching TRBD2. CDR3: CASSSSGPSTDTQYF. The CDR3 DNA sequence: TGTGCCAGCAGTTCTAGCGGGCCCAGCACAGATACGCAGTATTTT.